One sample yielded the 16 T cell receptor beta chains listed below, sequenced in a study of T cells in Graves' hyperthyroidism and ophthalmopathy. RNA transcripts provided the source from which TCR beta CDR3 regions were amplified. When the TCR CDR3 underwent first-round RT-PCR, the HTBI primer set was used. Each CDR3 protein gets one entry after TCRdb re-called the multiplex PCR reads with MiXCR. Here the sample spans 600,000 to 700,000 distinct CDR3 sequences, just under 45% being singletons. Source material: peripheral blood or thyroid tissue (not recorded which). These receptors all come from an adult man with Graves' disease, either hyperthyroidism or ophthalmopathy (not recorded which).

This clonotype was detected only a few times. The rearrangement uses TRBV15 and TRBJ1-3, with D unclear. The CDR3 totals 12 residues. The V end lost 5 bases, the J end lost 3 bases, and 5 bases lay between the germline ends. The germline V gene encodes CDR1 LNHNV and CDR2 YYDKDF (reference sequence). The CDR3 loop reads CATSADGNTIYF. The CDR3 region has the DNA TGTGCCACCAGCGCGGATGGAAACACCATATATTTT.

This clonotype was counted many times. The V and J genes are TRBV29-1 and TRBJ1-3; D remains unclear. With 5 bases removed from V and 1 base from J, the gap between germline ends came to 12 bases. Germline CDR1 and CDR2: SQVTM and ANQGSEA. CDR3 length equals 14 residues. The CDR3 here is CSVSPMGSGNTIYF. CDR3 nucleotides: TGCAGCGTTTCCCCCATGGGTTCTGGAAACACCATATATTTT.

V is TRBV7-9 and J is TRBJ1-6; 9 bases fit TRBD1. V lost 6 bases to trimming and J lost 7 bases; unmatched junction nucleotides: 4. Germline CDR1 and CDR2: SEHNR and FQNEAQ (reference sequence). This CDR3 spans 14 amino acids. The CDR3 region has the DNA TGTGCCAGCAGAGCAGACAGGGGGAATTCACCCCTCCACTTT. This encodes CASRADRGNSPLHF.

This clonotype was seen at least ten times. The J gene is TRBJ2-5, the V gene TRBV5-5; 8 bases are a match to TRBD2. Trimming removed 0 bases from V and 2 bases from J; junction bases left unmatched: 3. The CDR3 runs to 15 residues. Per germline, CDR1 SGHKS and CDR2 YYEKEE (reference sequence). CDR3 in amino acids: CASSLGLANQETQYF. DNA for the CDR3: TGTGCCAGCAGCTTGGGACTAGCGAATCAAGAGACCCAGTACTTC.

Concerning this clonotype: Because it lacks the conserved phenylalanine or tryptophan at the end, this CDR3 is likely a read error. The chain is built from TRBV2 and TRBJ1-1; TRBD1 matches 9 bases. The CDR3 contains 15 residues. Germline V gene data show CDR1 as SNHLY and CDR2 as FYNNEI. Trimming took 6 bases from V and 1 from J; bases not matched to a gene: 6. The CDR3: CASRDPGQGNTEAFV. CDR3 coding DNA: TGTGCCAGCAGGGATCCGGGACAGGGGAACACTGAAGCTTTCGTT.

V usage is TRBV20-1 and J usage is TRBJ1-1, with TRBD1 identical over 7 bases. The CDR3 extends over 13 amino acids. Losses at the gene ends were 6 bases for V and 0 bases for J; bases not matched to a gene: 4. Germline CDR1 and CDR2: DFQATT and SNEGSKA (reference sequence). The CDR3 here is CSAPGQLNTEAFF. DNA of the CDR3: TGCAGTGCGCCGGGACAGTTGAACACTGAAGCTTTCTTT.

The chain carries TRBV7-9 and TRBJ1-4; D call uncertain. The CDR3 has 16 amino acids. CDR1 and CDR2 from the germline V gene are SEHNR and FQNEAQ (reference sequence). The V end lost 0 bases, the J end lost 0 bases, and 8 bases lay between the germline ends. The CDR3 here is CASSLALGATNEKLFF. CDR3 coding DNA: TGTGCCAGCAGCTTAGCGCTTGGGGCAACTAATGAAAAACTGTTTTTT.

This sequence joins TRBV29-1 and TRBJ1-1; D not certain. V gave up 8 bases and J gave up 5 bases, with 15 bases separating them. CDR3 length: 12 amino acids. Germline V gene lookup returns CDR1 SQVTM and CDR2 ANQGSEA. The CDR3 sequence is CSLVPLQTEAFF. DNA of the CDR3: TGCAGCTTAGTCCCGTTGCAGACTGAAGCTTTCTTT.

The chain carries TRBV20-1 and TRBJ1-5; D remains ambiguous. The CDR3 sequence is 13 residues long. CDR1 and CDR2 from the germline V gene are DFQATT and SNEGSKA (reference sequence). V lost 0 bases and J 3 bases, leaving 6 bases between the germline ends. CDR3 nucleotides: TGCAGTGCTAGAGAGCTGAACAATCAGCCCCAGCATTTT. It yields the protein CSARELNNQPQHF.

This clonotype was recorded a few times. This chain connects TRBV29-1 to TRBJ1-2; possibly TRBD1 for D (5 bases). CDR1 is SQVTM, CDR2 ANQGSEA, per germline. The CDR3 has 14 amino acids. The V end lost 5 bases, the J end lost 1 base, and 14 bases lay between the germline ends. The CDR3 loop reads CSVRTGPLNYGYTF. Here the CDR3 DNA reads TGCAGCGTTCGCACGGGACCGCTTAACTATGGCTACACCTTC.

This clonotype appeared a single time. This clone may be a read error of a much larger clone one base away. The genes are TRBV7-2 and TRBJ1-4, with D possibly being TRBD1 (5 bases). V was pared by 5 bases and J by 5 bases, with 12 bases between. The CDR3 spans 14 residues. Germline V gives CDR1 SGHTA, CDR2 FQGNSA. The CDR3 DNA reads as TGTGCCAGCAGCGCGGCCAGGGACAATGAAAAACTGTTTTTT. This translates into CASSAARDNEKLFF. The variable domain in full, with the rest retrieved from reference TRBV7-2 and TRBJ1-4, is GAGVSQSPSNKVTEKGKDVELRCDPISGHTALYWYRQSLGQGLEFLIYFQGNSAPDKSGLPSDRFSAERTGGSVSTLTIQRTQQEDSAVYLCASSAARDNEKLFFGSGTQLSVL.

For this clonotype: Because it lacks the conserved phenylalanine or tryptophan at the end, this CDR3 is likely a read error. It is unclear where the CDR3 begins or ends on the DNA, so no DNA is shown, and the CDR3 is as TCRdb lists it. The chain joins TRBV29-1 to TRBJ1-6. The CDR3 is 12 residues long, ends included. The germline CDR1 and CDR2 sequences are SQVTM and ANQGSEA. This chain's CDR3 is CSAGDTNSPRPR.

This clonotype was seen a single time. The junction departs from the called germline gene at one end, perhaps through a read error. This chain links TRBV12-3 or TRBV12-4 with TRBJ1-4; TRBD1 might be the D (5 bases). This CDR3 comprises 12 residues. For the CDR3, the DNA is TGTGCCAGCAGCCAACGAGGGGAAAAACCGTTTTTT. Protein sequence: CASSQRGEKPFF.

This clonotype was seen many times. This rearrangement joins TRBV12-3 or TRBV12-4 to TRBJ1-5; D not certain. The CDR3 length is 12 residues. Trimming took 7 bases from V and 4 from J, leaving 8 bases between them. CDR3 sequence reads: CASMMGNQPQHF. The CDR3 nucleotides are TGTGCCAGCATGATGGGGAATCAGCCCCAGCATTTT.

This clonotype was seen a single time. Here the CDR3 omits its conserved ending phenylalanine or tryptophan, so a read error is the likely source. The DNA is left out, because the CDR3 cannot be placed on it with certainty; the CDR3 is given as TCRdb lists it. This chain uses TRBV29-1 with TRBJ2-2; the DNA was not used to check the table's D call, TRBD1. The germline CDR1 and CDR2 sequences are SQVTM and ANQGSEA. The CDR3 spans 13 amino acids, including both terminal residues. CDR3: CSVVRDREHRGAV.

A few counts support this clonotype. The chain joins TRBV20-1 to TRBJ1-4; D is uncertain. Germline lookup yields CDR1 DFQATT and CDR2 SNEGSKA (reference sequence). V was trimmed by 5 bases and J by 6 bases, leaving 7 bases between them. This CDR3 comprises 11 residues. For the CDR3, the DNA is TGCAGTGCTGGGTGGGATGAAAAACTGTTTTTT. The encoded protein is CSAGWDEKLFF.